A selection of T cell receptor beta chains follows, all from one sample in a study of blood T cell repertoires in COVID-19. TCRdb's copy holds only in-frame clones and misses some; the assay was immunoSEQ multiplex PCR. The sample lists some 190,000 clones, approximately 84% occurring once. The specimen sequenced was peripheral blood. These receptors were obtained from a woman older than 75 with COVID-19, enrolled during active disease. Both conserved end residues are part of each CDR3. Each record gives: J gene, V gene, D gene, clone size, CDR3 protein, CDR3 DNA. D genes are given only for firm matches. For some rows the clone size is stated as once, few or many, or as a class when expanded; others skip it.

J: TRBJ2-1; V: TRBV9; D: TRBD2; size: .; CDR3: CASSVSGNPSSYNEQFF; DNA: TGTGCCAGCAGCGTCAGCGGGAACCCTTCCTCCTACAATGAGCAGTTCTTC
J: TRBJ2-1; V: TRBV15; D: .; size: .; CDR3: CATSRDHYNEQFF; DNA: TGTGCCACCAGCAGAGACCACTACAATGAGCAGTTCTTC
J: TRBJ1-2; V: TRBV2; D: .; size: once; CDR3: CASSEDFNYGYTF; DNA: TGTGCCAGCAGCGAGGACTTTAACTATGGCTACACCTTC
J: TRBJ2-2; V: TRBV3-1/TRBV3-2; D: TRBD2; size: .; CDR3: CASSQREGAGELFF; DNA: TGTGCCAGCAGCCAGCGGGAGGGGGCCGGGGAGCTGTTTTTT
J: TRBJ2-2; V: TRBV6-4; D: TRBD1; size: .; CDR3: CASSEGQGTGELFF; DNA: TGTGCCAGCAGTGAGGGACAGGGCACCGGGGAGCTGTTTTTT
J: TRBJ2-1; V: TRBV29-1; D: .; size: .; CDR3: CSVERSSNEQFF; DNA: TGCAGCGTTGAAAGGAGTAGCAATGAGCAGTTCTTC
J: TRBJ1-1; V: TRBV7-9; D: .; size: once; CDR3: CASSLVGGNTEAFF; DNA: TGTGCCAGCAGCTTAGTAGGCGGCAACACTGAAGCTTTCTTT
J: TRBJ1-6; V: TRBV4-2; D: TRBD1; size: once; CDR3: CASSQGQGQRYNSPLHF; DNA: TGTGCCAGCAGCCAAGGTCAGGGACAGAGATATAATTCACCCCTCCACTTT
J: TRBJ2-7; V: TRBV5-1; D: .; size: .; CDR3: CASSFNAEVGEQYF; DNA: TGCGCCAGCAGCTTCAATGCGGAGGTGGGCGAGCAGTACTTC
J: TRBJ2-7; V: TRBV28; D: TRBD2; size: .; CDR3: CASSLGASGTYEQYF; DNA: TGTGCCAGCAGTTTAGGGGCTAGCGGAACCTACGAGCAGTACTTC
J: TRBJ2-5; V: TRBV5-1; D: TRBD2; size: .; CDR3: CASRLRLAGEEETQYF; DNA: TGCGCCAGCAGACTCAGACTAGCGGGAGAGGAAGAGACCCAGTACTTC
J: TRBJ2-5; V: TRBV29-1; D: TRBD1; size: once; CDR3: CSAGTEETQYF; DNA: TGCAGCGCCGGGACAGAAGAGACCCAGTACTTC
J: TRBJ2-7; V: TRBV2; D: .; size: .; CDR3: CASSEDLGVNYEQYF; DNA: TGTGCCAGCAGTGAAGACCTGGGAGTGAACTACGAGCAGTACTTC
J: TRBJ1-3; V: TRBV3-1/TRBV3-2; D: .; size: .; CDR3: CASSLYAGPGNTIYF; DNA: TGTGCCAGCAGCCTCTACGCAGGCCCTGGAAACACCATATATTTT
J: TRBJ1-5; V: TRBV7-7; D: .; size: .; CDR3: CASSSREINQPQHF; DNA: TGTGCTAGCAGCTCCCGGGAAATCAATCAGCCCCAGCATTTT
J: TRBJ1-2; V: TRBV2; D: .; size: .; CDR3: CASQQRGDYGYTF; DNA: TGTGCCAGCCAACAACGGGGAGACTATGGCTACACCTTC
J: TRBJ2-1; V: TRBV6-5; D: TRBD2; size: .; CDR3: CASSPTSGTYNEQFF; DNA: TGTGCCAGCAGTCCCACTAGCGGGACCTACAATGAGCAGTTCTTC
J: TRBJ2-1; V: TRBV29-1; D: .; size: .; CDR3: CSVSPADDEQFF; DNA: TGCAGCGTTTCCCCGGCGGATGATGAGCAGTTCTTC
J: TRBJ2-7; V: TRBV7-9; D: .; size: .; CDR3: CASSLGPRGTGEQYF; DNA: TGTGCCAGCAGCTTAGGTCCCCGGGGGACCGGCGAGCAGTACTTC
J: TRBJ2-2; V: TRBV19; D: TRBD1; size: .; CDR3: CASSMGDRAGELFF; DNA: TGTGCCAGTAGTATGGGGGACAGGGCCGGGGAGCTGTTTTTT
J: TRBJ1-2; V: TRBV27; D: .; size: .; CDR3: CASSFGPGRYGYTF; DNA: TGTGCCAGCAGTTTTGGGCCAGGGCGCTATGGCTACACCTTC
J: TRBJ2-3; V: TRBV7-9; D: TRBD2; size: .; CDR3: CASSQLAGYTDTQYF; DNA: TGTGCCAGCAGCCAACTAGCGGGGTACACAGATACGCAGTATTTT
J: TRBJ1-2; V: TRBV5-4; D: .; size: many; CDR3: CASSLAGNYGYTF; DNA: TGTGCCAGCAGCTTGGCAGGGAACTATGGCTACACCTTC
J: TRBJ1-5; V: TRBV2; D: TRBD1; size: .; CDR3: CASNDRAGYQPQHF; DNA: TGTGCCAGCAATGACAGGGCAGGTTATCAGCCCCAGCATTTT
J: TRBJ1-1; V: TRBV10-3; D: .; size: .; CDR3: CAIRGGPKNTEAFF; DNA: TGTGCCATCAGGGGGGGACCAAAGAACACTGAAGCTTTCTTT
J: TRBJ1-1; V: TRBV4-2; D: .; size: few; CDR3: CASSRGVHTEAFF; DNA: TGTGCCAGCAGCCGCGGCGTCCACACTGAAGCTTTCTTT